This T cell receptor (beta chain) was identified during a study of identical twins. V shed 3 bases and J shed 1 base, with 11 bases lying between them. Germline lookup yields CDR1 DFQATT and CDR2 SNEGSKA (reference sequence). The CDR3 has 14 residues. Unique molecular identifiers were present on cDNA, and template switching added a universal primer site. TCRdb called the 5' RACE reads again in MiXCR, with one record for every CDR3 protein. The top ten hold under 2% of the sample, which has approximately 890,000 distinct CDR3 sequences, roughly 12% seen once. As concerns this clonotype: As yet, its antigen is unknown.

Study-wide points: Insertions ran lower in abundant cord blood beta clonotypes, though not in memory repertoires.

These records were also assigned to another study, of yellow fever vaccine responses in identical twins. That report adds: Twins reportedly had a vaccine T cell response that seemed partly convergent, partly personalized.

The V gene is TRBV20-1, the J gene TRBJ2-3; perhaps TRBD2 as D (5 bases). Sample: PBMCs. The receptor was isolated from a woman aged 18-35 years in good health. This CDR3 reads CSARRAPRTDTQYF. The CDR3, as DNA: TGCAGTGCTAGGAGGGCGCCTCGCACAGATACGCAGTATTTT.